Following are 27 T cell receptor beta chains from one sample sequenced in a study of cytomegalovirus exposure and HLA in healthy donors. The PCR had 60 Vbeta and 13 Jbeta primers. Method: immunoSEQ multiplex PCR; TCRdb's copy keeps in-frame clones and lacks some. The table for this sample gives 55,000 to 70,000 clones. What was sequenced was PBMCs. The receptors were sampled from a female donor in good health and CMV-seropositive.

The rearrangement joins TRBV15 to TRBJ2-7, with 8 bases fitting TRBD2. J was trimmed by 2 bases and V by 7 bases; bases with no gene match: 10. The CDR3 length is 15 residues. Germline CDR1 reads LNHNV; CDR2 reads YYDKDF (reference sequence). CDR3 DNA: TGTGCCACCACTGACGAAAGCGGGAGACCCTACGAGCAGTACTTC. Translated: CATTDESGRPYEQYF.

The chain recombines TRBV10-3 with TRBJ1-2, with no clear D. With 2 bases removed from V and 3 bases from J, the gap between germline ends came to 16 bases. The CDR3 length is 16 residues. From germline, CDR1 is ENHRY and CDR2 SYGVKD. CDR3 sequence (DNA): TGTGCCATCAGTGAGCATGACGGGGTCACGGACTATGGCTACACCTTC. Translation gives CAISEHDGVTDYGYTF.

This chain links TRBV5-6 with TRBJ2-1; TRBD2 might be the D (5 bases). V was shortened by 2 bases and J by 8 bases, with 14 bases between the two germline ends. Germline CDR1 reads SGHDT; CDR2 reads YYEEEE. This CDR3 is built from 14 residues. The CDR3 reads CASSFTLLADEQFF. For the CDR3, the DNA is TGTGCCAGCAGCTTTACCCTCCTAGCTGATGAGCAGTTCTTC.

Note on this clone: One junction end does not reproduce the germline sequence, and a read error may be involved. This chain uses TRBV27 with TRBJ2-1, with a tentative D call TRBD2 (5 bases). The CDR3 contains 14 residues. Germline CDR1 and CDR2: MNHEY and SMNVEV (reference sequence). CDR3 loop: CASRVASSDNEQFF. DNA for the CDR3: TGTGCCAGCCGGGTCGCTAGCTCCGACAATGAGCAGTTCTTC.

CDR3 nucleotide sequence: TGCAGCGTCGATAGGACAGGGGGCATCACTGAAGCTTTCTTT. Encoded protein: CSVDRTGGITEAFF. The rearrangement uses TRBV29-1 and TRBJ1-1, with 11 bases matching TRBD1. This CDR3 contains 14 residues. Germline CDR1 reads SQVTM; CDR2 reads ANQGSEA. V shed 6 bases, J shed 4 bases, and the junction held 7 bases outside the gene matches.

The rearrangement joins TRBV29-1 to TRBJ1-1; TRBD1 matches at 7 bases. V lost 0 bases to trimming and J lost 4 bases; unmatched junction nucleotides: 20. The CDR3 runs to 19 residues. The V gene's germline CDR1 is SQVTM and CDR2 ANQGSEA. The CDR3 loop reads CSVEEEVSRDSLRSTEAFF. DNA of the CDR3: TGCAGCGTTGAAGAAGAGGTCTCGAGGGACAGCCTTAGAAGCACTGAAGCTTTCTTT. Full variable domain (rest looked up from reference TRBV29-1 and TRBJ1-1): SAVISQKPSRDICQRGTSLTIQCQVDSQVTMMFWYRQQPGQSLTLIATANQGSEATYESGFVIDKFPISRPNLTFSTLTVSNMSPEDSSIYLCSVEEEVSRDSLRSTEAFFGQGTRLTVV.

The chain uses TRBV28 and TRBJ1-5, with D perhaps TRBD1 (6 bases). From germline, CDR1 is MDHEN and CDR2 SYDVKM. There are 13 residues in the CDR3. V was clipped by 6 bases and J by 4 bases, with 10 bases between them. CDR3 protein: CASRATGNQPQHF. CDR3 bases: TGTGCCAGCAGGGCGACAGGAAATCAGCCCCAGCATTTT.

CDR3 sequence reads: CASSWASGREETQYF. CDR3 nucleotide sequence: TGTGCCAGCAGTTGGGCTAGCGGGAGGGAAGAGACCCAGTACTTC. This chain connects TRBV28 to TRBJ2-5, with 12 positions matching TRBD2. Germline V gene data show CDR1 as MDHEN and CDR2 as SYDVKM. The CDR3 contains 15 residues. V lost 4 bases to trimming and J lost 3 bases; unmatched junction nucleotides: 3.

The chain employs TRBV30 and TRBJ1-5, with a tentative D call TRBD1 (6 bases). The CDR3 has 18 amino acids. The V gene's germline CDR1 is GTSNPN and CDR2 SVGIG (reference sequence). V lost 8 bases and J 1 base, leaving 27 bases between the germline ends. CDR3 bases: TGTGCCGAAAGGGAATGGGGCAGGGGAAAGGGGAGCAATCAGCCCCAGCATTTT. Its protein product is CAEREWGRGKGSNQPQHF. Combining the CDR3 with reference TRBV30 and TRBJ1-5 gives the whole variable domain SQTIHQWPATLVQPVGSPLSLECTVEGTSNPNLYWYRQAAGRGLQLLFYSVGIGQISSEVPQNLSASRPQDRQFILSSKKLLLSDSGFYLCAEREWGRGKGSNQPQHFGDGTRLSIL.

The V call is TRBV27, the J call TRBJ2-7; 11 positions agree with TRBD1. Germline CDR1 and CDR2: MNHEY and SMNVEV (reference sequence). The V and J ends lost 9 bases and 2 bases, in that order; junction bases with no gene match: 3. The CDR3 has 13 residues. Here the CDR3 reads CASGTGGAYEQYF. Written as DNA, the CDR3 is TGTGCCAGTGGGACAGGGGGGGCCTACGAGCAGTACTTC.

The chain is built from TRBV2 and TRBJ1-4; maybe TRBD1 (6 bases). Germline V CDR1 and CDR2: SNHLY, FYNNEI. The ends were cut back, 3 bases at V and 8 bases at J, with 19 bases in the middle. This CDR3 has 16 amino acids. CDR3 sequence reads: CASSEGGAPREEKLFF. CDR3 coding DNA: TGTGCCAGCAGTGAGGGGGGGGCCCCGAGGGAAGAAAAACTGTTTTTT. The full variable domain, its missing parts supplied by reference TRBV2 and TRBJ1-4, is EPEVTQTPSHQVTQMGQEVILRCVPISNHLYFYWYRQILGQKVEFLVSFYNNEISEKSEIFDDQFSVERPDGSNFTLKIRSTKLEDSAMYFCASSEGGAPREEKLFFGSGTQLSVL.

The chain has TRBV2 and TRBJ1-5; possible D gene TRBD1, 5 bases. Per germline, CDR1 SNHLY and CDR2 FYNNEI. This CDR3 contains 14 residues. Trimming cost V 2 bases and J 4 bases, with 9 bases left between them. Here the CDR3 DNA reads TGTGCCAGCAGTGAATACGACAGAAATCAGCCCCAGCATTTT. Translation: CASSEYDRNQPQHF.

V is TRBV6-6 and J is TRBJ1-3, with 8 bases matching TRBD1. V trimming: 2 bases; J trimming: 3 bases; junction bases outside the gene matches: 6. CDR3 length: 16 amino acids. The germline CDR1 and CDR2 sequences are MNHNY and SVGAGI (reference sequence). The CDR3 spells CASSYHQGADGNTIYF. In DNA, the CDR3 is TGTGCCAGCAGTTACCATCAGGGGGCTGATGGAAACACCATATATTTT.

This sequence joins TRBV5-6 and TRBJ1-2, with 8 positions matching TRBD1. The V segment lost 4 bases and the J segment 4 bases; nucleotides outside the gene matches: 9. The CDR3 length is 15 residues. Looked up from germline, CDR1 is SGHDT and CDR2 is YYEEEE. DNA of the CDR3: TGTGCCAGCAGCCCCGGACAGGGTGGACTCTATGGCTACACCTTC. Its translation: CASSPGQGGLYGYTF. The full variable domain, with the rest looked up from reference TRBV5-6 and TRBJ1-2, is DAGVTQSPTHLIKTRGQQVTLRCSPKSGHDTVSWYQQALGQGPQFIFQYYEEEERQRGNFPDRFSGHQFPNYSSELNVNALLLGDSALYLCASSPGQGGLYGYTFGSGTRLTVV.

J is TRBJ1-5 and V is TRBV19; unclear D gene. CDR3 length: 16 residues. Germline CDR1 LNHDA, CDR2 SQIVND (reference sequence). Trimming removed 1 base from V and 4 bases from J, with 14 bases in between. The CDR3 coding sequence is TGTGCCAGTAGTATAGGAGGAGGTGGAGAGAATCAGCCCCAGCATTTT. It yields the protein CASSIGGGGENQPQHF.

Here the CDR3 reads CASNSGEEDTQYF. Written as DNA, the CDR3 is TGTGCCAGCAACTCGGGAGAGGAGGATACGCAGTATTTT. This chain links TRBV2 with TRBJ2-3; a weak D match, TRBD2 (6 bases). This CDR3 has 13 amino acids. V lost 7 bases to trimming and J lost 6 bases, with 14 bases between them. Germline CDR1 reads SNHLY; CDR2 reads FYNNEI.

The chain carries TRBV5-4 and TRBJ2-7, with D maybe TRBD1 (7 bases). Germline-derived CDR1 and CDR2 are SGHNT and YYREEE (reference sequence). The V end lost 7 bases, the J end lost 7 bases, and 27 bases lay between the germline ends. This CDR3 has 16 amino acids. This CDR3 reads CASGRSLGQAPLEQYF. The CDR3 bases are TGTGCCAGCGGGAGGTCCCTCGGACAGGCTCCATTGGAGCAGTACTTC. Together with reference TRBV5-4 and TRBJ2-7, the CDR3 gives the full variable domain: ETGVTQSPTHLIKTRGQQVTLRCSSQSGHNTVSWYQQALGQGPQFIFQYYREEENGRGNFPPRFSGLQFPNYSSELNVNALELDDSALYLCASGRSLGQAPLEQYFGPGTRLTVT.

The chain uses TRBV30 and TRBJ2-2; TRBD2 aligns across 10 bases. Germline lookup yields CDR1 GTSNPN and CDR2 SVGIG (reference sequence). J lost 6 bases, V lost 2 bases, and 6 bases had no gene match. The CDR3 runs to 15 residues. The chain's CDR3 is CAWSPTLAGAGELFF. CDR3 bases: TGTGCCTGGAGTCCCACCCTAGCGGGAGCCGGGGAGCTGTTTTTT.

The CDR3 nucleotides are TGTGCCAGCTCACCGACAGCCAGCAACGAGCAGTACTTC. This translates into CASSPTASNEQYF. The genes are TRBV18 and TRBJ2-7, with a tentative D call TRBD1 (5 bases). The length of the CDR3 is 13 residues. V lost 3 bases to trimming and J lost 5 bases, with 11 bases between them. Germline-derived CDR1 and CDR2 are KGHSH and LQKENI.

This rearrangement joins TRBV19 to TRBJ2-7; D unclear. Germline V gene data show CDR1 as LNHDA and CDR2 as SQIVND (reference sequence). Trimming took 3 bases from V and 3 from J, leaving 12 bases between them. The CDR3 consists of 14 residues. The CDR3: CASSIGQVVYEQYF. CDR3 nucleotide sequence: TGTGCCAGTAGTATTGGGCAAGTCGTCTACGAGCAGTACTTC.

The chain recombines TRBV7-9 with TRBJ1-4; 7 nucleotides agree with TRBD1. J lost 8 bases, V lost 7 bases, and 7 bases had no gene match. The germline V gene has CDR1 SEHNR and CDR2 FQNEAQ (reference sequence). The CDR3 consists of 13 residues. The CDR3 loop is CASTTGAEEKLFF. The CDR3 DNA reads TGTGCCAGCACAACAGGGGCGGAGGAAAAACTGTTTTTT.

CDR3 loop: CASSGTGGLDEQYF. DNA of the CDR3: TGTGCCAGCAGTGGGACAGGAGGTCTGGACGAGCAGTACTTC. The J gene is TRBJ2-7, the V gene TRBV2; 7 nucleotides line up with TRBD1. Germline CDR1 reads SNHLY; CDR2 reads FYNNEI. The CDR3 covers 14 residues. V lost 4 bases, J lost 5 bases, and 8 bases stayed unmatched.

DNA for the CDR3: TGCAGCGTCGTAAAAGCCGGACAGGGGAACAGGTACTTC. This codes for CSVVKAGQGNRYF. This chain joins TRBV29-1 and TRBJ2-7, with 9 bases that match TRBD1. Germline trimming cut 6 bases from V and 12 bases from J; bases unmatched to any gene: 15. Per the germline V gene, CDR1 is SQVTM and CDR2 is ANQGSEA. The CDR3 is 13 residues long.

CDR3 nucleotide sequence: TGTGCCTGGAGTGGACAGCGGGAGGTGTCCTACAATGAGCAGTTCTTC. Protein sequence: CAWSGQREVSYNEQFF. The V gene is TRBV30, the J gene TRBJ2-1, with 9 bases fitting TRBD2. V was clipped by 1 base and J by 1 base; unmatched bases: 5. CDR1 is GTSNPN and CDR2 is SVGIG in the germline V gene (reference sequence). This CDR3 contains 16 residues. Drawing the rest from reference TRBV30 and TRBJ2-1, the complete variable domain is SQTIHQWPATLVQPVGSPLSLECTVEGTSNPNLYWYRQAAGRGLQLLFYSVGIGQISSEVPQNLSASRPQDRQFILSSKKLLLSDSGFYLCAWSGQREVSYNEQFFGPGTRLTVL.

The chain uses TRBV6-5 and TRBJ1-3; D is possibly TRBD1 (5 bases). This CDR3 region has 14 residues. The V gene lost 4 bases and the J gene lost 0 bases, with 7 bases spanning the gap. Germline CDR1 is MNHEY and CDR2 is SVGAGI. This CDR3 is CASSSGISGNTIYF. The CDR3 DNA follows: TGTGCCAGCAGTTCAGGGATCTCTGGAAACACCATATATTTT.

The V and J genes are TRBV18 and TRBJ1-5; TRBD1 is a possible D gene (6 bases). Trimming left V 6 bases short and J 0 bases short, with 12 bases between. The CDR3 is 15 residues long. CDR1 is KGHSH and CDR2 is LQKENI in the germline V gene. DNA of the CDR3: TGTGCCAGCTCCCTTGGACAGCATAGCAATCAGCCCCAGCATTTT. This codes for CASSLGQHSNQPQHF.

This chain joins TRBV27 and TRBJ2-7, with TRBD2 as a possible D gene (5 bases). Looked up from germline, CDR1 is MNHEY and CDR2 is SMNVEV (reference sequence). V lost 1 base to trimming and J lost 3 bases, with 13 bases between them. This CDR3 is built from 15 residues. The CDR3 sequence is CASSLFSDSRYEQYF. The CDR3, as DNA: TGTGCCAGCAGTTTATTCTCGGACTCCCGCTACGAGCAGTACTTC.